This TCR beta chain was retrieved from a study of cytomegalovirus exposure and HLA in healthy donors. 60 Vbeta and 13 Jbeta primers were used in PCR. The repertoire was sequenced with immunoSEQ multiplex PCR; TCRdb's copy has only in-frame clones and lacks some. This table has 95,000 or so clones, 81% appearing once. The CDR3 contains 13 residues. CDR1 is SGHTA, CDR2 FQGNSA, per germline. V shed 5 bases and J 6 bases; nucleotides not matched to a gene: 4. This sequence originates from a woman in her sixties or seventies in good health and CMV-seropositive. Sequenced input: PBMCs. J is TRBJ2-7 and V is TRBV7-2; TRBD2 aligns across 10 bases. This CDR3 is CASSISGRGEQYF. Here the CDR3 DNA reads TGTGCCAGCAGCATAAGCGGGAGGGGCGAGCAGTACTTC.